A selection of T cell receptor beta chains follows, all from one sample in a study of shared clonotypes between healthy human individuals. Profiling relied on immunoSEQ multiplex PCR, and the TCRdb table lists in-frame clones only, not all of them. The sample contains a few hundred thousand clones, around 78% of which appear only once. Sequencing was done on a sample of PBMCs. The receptors stem from a middle-aged woman in good health. Some clones in this sample may be carry-over from other donors' samples. The CDR3 runs from the conserved cysteine through the conserved F or W. D genes are given only for firm matches. Size tells how often a clone was seen (once, few, many) or the class of an expanded clone, and some rows leave it out.

TRBJ2-3	NA	TRBV7-2	TRBD2	CASSSPSGGLAFTDTQYF	TGTGCCAGCAGCTCGCCCTCGGGTGGACTAGCGTTCACAGATACGCAGTATTTT
TRBJ1-1	NA	TRBV7-9	NA	CASSRIFEAFF	TGTGCCAGCAGCCGAATTTTCGAAGCTTTCTTT
TRBJ2-2	NA	TRBV4-1	NA	CASSPVGSARTGELFF	TGCGCCAGCAGCCCGGTGGGGTCCGCCAGGACCGGGGAGCTGTTTTTT
TRBJ2-1	NA	TRBV11-2	TRBD1	CASSRDRYNEQFF	TGTGCCAGCAGCCGGGACAGGTACAATGAGCAGTTCTTC
TRBJ2-3	few	TRBV7-2	TRBD2	CASSLWTSGVSTDTQYF	TGTGCCAGCAGCTTATGGACTAGCGGGGTTAGCACAGATACGCAGTATTTT
TRBJ2-7	once	TRBV6-5	TRBD1	CASSTGTGGTYEQYF	TGTGCCAGCAGTACCGGGACAGGGGGGACCTACGAGCAGTACTTC
TRBJ2-2	few	TRBV4-1	NA	CASSQDLRPSNTGELFF	TGCGCCAGCAGCCAAGATCTCAGGCCGTCGAACACCGGGGAGCTGTTTTTT
TRBJ1-1	few	TRBV25-1	NA	CASRPRGGTNTEAFF	TGTGCCAGCAGGCCAAGAGGGGGGACTAACACTGAAGCTTTCTTT
TRBJ1-3	NA	TRBV28	NA	CASSFVAGNTIYF	TGTGCCAGCAGTTTCGTGGCCGGAAACACCATATATTTT
TRBJ2-4	NA	TRBV4-1	TRBD1	CASSQAWDSHIQYF	TGCGCCAGCAGCCAAGCCTGGGACAGCCACATTCAGTACTTC
TRBJ2-1	NA	TRBV5-1	TRBD2	CASSLGAGGPNEQFF	TGCGCCAGCAGCTTGGGCGCGGGAGGGCCCAATGAGCAGTTCTTC
TRBJ2-7	NA	TRBV6-5	NA	CASSSPGTYEQYF	TGTGCCAGCAGTTCGCCAGGGACCTACGAGCAGTACTTC
TRBJ1-5	NA	TRBV11-2	TRBD1	CASSQGDRGGPQHF	TGTGCCAGCAGCCAAGGGGACAGGGGGGGGCCCCAGCATTTT
TRBJ1-2	NA	TRBV7-5	NA	CARSPKTIGTDPNYGYTF	TGTGCCAGAAGCCCTAAAACTATCGGGACAGATCCTAACTATGGCTACACCTTC
TRBJ2-3	NA	TRBV5-6	TRBD2	CASSFVSGAPDTQYF	TGTGCCAGCAGCTTCGTAAGCGGGGCCCCAGATACGCAGTATTTT
TRBJ1-1	NA	TRBV18	NA	CASSNTVNTEAFF	TGTGCCAGCTCAAATACAGTGAACACTGAAGCTTTCTTT
TRBJ2-7	NA	TRBV21-1	NA	CASSKGTGLAGIYEQYF	TGTGCCAGCAGCAAAGGGACAGGACTAGCGGGAATCTACGAGCAGTACTTC
TRBJ1-1	NA	TRBV18	TRBD1	CASSPQTGTLNTEAFF	TGTGCCAGCTCACCGCAGACAGGGACTTTGAACACTGAAGCTTTCTTT
TRBJ2-7	NA	TRBV4-1	NA	CASSPGVQPRHEQYF	TGCGCCAGCAGCCCGGGGGTCCAGCCACGCCACGAGCAGTACTTC
TRBJ1-2	once	TRBV5-1	NA	CASRQDNYGYTF	TGCGCCAGCAGACAGGACAACTATGGCTACACCTTC
TRBJ1-3	many	TRBV27	NA	CASSSRRSSGNTIYF	TGTGCCAGCAGTTCCCGCCGCTCCTCTGGAAACACCATATATTTT
TRBJ2-7	NA	TRBV10-3	TRBD1	CAISVGQGTYEQYF	TGTGCCATCAGCGTCGGACAGGGCACCTACGAGCAGTACTTC
TRBJ2-3	NA	TRBV4-3	NA	CASSQERASDTQYF	TGCGCCAGCAGCCAAGAAAGGGCTAGCGATACGCAGTATTTT
TRBJ1-3	NA	TRBV29-1	NA	CSVGDNRNTIYF	TGCAGCGTCGGGGATAATAGGAACACCATATATTTT
TRBJ1-1	NA	TRBV5-1	TRBD1	CASSREGAGTEAFF	TGCGCCAGCAGCCGAGAGGGGGCTGGCACTGAAGCTTTCTTT
TRBJ2-7	NA	TRBV18	NA	CASSPSGWYEQYF	TGTGCCAGCTCACCATCGGGCTGGTACGAGCAGTACTTC
TRBJ2-1	NA	TRBV9	NA	CASSDGSDLRNEQFF	TGTGCCAGCAGCGATGGTTCGGACCTCCGGAATGAGCAGTTCTTC
TRBJ1-1	NA	TRBV5-1	TRBD1	CASSSRGQIMNTEAFF	TGCGCCAGCAGCTCGCGGGGACAGATCATGAACACTGAAGCTTTCTTT